The 3 T cell receptor beta chains given below trace back to one sample, sequenced in a study of siplizumab effects on memory and regulatory T cells. TCRdb keeps only in-frame clones here, not all; method: immunoSEQ multiplex PCR. The repertoire holds roughly 120,000 clones, with around 92% as singletons. The sample consisted of Tregs sorted from blood. These receptors were taken from a human donor in good health.

The V call is TRBV5-1, the J call TRBJ1-2; D might be TRBD1 (6 bases). The CDR3 runs 14 residues. The V gene's germline CDR1 is SGHRS and CDR2 YFSETQ. V lost 2 bases to trimming and J lost 8 bases, with 16 bases between them. This CDR3 reads CASSFLGGGEGYTF. The CDR3 coding sequence is TGCGCCAGCAGCTTTTTGGGGGGCGGAGAAGGCTACACCTTC.

The chain employs TRBV7-2 and TRBJ2-5, with TRBD1 matching 7 bases. V gave up 5 bases and J gave up 5 bases; unmatched junction bases: 8. The CDR3 is 14 amino acids. The germline V gene encodes CDR1 SGHTA and CDR2 FQGNSA. Here the CDR3 DNA reads TGTGCCAGCAGCAACGGACAGGTGGGGGAGACCCAGTACTTC. It encodes CASSNGQVGETQYF.

The V and J genes are TRBV4-1 and TRBJ1-2, with 8 bases that match TRBD1. Per germline, CDR1 MGHRA and CDR2 YSYEKL. V gave up 4 bases and J gave up 3 bases; unmatched junction bases: 10. There are 16 residues in the CDR3. This CDR3 is CASSPETPGQDYGYTF. In nucleotides, the CDR3 is TGCGCCAGCAGCCCCGAAACTCCGGGACAGGACTATGGCTACACCTTC.